A selection of T cell receptor beta chains follows, all from one sample in a study of cytomegalovirus exposure and HLA in healthy donors. Only in-frame clones appear in the TCRdb table, and some are missing; sequencing was by immunoSEQ multiplex PCR. Altogether roughly 100,000 clones are present, about four fifths being singletons, with the ten largest covering under 4%. Sequenced: PBMCs. These receptors originate from a female donor in good health and CMV-seropositive. Both conserved end residues are trimmed from each CDR3. D genes are given only for firm matches. The listing skips clone size in some rows; elsewhere it reads once, few, many or a size class.

clone_size j_call d_call v_call cdr3_aa
- TRBJ2-7 TRBD2 TRBV5-1 ASSLAGGTYEQY
- TRBJ1-2 TRBD1 TRBV4-2 ASSAQDRGPDGYGYT
- TRBJ1-2 - TRBV6-6 ASSYSGRVDGYT
- TRBJ2-4 - TRBV5-1 ASSLGSDYIQY
- TRBJ2-2 - TRBV2 ASSGGTGVGELF
- TRBJ2-1 TRBD1 TRBV5-1 ASSSGLGQGQHNEQF
- TRBJ1-4 TRBD1 TRBV18 ASSPPIGHRGDEKLF
- TRBJ1-1 TRBD1 TRBV10-3 AISGTGGRTEAF
- TRBJ1-2 TRBD1 TRBV6-6 ASTYRQGLEYGYT
- TRBJ1-1 - TRBV5-1 ASSVGRETEAF
- TRBJ1-5 - TRBV4-1 ASSPSRGSNQPQH
- TRBJ2-3 TRBD2 TRBV28 ASSLRIAGGLTDTQY
- TRBJ2-7 - TRBV5-6 ASSFVAGYEQY
few TRBJ1-5 - TRBV27 ASSLVGQFNQPQH
- TRBJ1-5 - TRBV7-2 ASSLNNRLNQPQH
- TRBJ2-3 - TRBV5-6 ASSLGTSGFTDTQY
- TRBJ2-5 TRBD1 TRBV5-4 ASSREIGTAQETQY
- TRBJ1-5 - TRBV12-5 ASGLPRSQVLGQPQH
- TRBJ1-2 - TRBV7-9 ASSSDYGYP
once TRBJ2-7 TRBD2 TRBV5-1 ASSVGLAETYEQY
- TRBJ1-5 TRBD1 TRBV6-6 ASSRTGGGNQPQH
- TRBJ1-2 - TRBV5-4 ASSLSVGGVGGYT
- TRBJ1-6 - TRBV7-9 SSSPGDSPLH
- TRBJ1-1 TRBD1 TRBV9 ASSSRTGGMDTEAF
- TRBJ1-5 - TRBV19 ASSIQGPQPQH
- TRBJ1-1 - TRBV27 ASSRGTEAF
- TRBJ2-7 - TRBV4-1 ASSPAGLGYEQY
- TRBJ2-1 - TRBV7-9 ASSSAGNEQF
once TRBJ2-3 TRBD1 TRBV4-1 ASSEDRLHTDTQY
- TRBJ2-7 - TRBV28 ASSPPRGAGSYEQY
- TRBJ1-1 TRBD1 TRBV18 ASSLRQGLNTEAF
few TRBJ1-1 - TRBV7-2 ASSLYVPNTEAF
few TRBJ1-2 - TRBV9 ASSVDGNYGYT
once TRBJ1-2 - TRBV25-1 ASSEIPGTSGYT
few TRBJ2-2 - TRBV11-2 ASVQTGELF
- TRBJ2-5 TRBD2 TRBV11-3 ASSPLAGGWETQY
- TRBJ2-7 - TRBV5-1 ASSLGTATYEQY
- TRBJ2-7 TRBD1 TRBV4-1 ASSLTGTGDYEQY
- TRBJ1-1 TRBD1 TRBV5-1 ASSLEDRVTEAF
- TRBJ1-2 TRBD1 TRBV27 ASSMGQGAIGYT
- TRBJ2-2 - TRBV19 ASRRTSGFFGAGELF
- TRBJ1-1 - TRBV4-1 ASSPGETEAF
- TRBJ1-3 - TRBV7-2 ASSPVRTASGNTIY
once TRBJ2-7 TRBD1 TRBV7-9 ASGGQGNYEQY